These T cell receptor beta chains were read from a single sample in a study of identical twins. MiXCR was run by TCRdb on the 5' RACE reads, yielding one entry per CDR3 protein. The profile shows hundreds of thousands of distinct CDR3 sequences, 15% to 20% of them singletons. These data were likewise used in another study, on T cells expressing NK-cell markers.

Material: PBMCs. These receptors were collected from a woman between 18 and 29 years old in good health. Each CDR3 is given with its conserved first and last residue. D genes are given only for firm matches. Not all rows give a size; the values are once, few, many and, for expanded clones, a class.

d_call clone_size cdr3_length j_call v_call cdr3_aa cdr3_nt
. . 13 TRBJ1-1 TRBV10-3 CAISPGTNTEAFF TGTGCCATCAGCCCCGGGACGAACACTGAAGCTTTCTTT
TRBD1 few 15 TRBJ1-4 TRBV5-6 CASSPGGTGDEKLFF TGTGCCAGCAGCCCGGGCGGGACAGGGGATGAAAAACTGTTTTTT
TRBD1 few 15 TRBJ1-2 TRBV27 CASRQGTGGSRGYTF TGTGCCAGCAGGCAAGGGACAGGGGGAAGTCGTGGCTACACCTTC
. . 11 TRBJ2-7 TRBV30 CAWSVEYEQYF TGTGCCTGGAGTGTAGAATACGAGCAGTACTTC
. . 13 TRBJ2-1 TRBV20-1 CSASFWGPNEQFF TGCAGTGCTAGTTTCTGGGGGCCCAATGAGCAGTTCTTC
. . 16 TRBJ2-7 TRBV5-1 CASSPGRSGERGEQYF TGCGCCAGCAGCCCCGGCCGGTCGGGAGAACGGGGCGAGCAGTACTTC
TRBD2 . 15 TRBJ2-1 TRBV4-2 CASSQATSGDNEQFF TGTGCCAGCAGCCAAGCGACTAGCGGGGACAATGAGCAGTTCTTC
. . 14 TRBJ2-7 TRBV20-1 CSARDWQGGHEQYF TGCAGTGCTAGAGATTGGCAGGGGGGCCACGAGCAGTACTTC
. . 13 TRBJ1-2 TRBV2 CASSDGHAAGYTF TGTGCCAGCAGTGACGGGCATGCCGCTGGCTACACCTTC
. few 14 TRBJ2-7 TRBV5-1 CASSFGTPRGEQYF TGCGCCAGCAGCTTTGGTACACCCCGTGGCGAGCAGTACTTC
TRBD2 . 17 TRBJ2-3 TRBV6-1 CASSEFELAGETDTQYF TGTGCCAGCAGTGAATTTGAACTAGCGGGGGAAACAGATACGCAGTATTTT
TRBD1 . 12 TRBJ1-2 TRBV9 CASMGTDYGYTF TGTGCCAGCATGGGGACAGACTATGGCTACACCTTC
. . 14 TRBJ2-3 TRBV20-1 CSARRQGSTDTQYF TGCAGTGCTCGTCGGCAGGGCAGCACAGATACGCAGTATTTT
. few 12 TRBJ2-3 TRBV5-1 CASSLSRDPKYF TGCGCCAGCAGCTTGTCCCGGGACCCGAAGTATTTT
TRBD2 few 18 TRBJ2-3 TRBV4-2 CASSPGGASGSMTDTQYF TGTGCCAGCAGCCCCGGTGGGGCTAGCGGGAGTATGACAGATACGCAGTATTTT
. . 14 TRBJ2-1 TRBV5-1 CASSKGGIYNEQFF TGCGCCAGCAGTAAGGGGGGTATCTACAATGAGCAGTTCTTC
. few 15 TRBJ2-1 TRBV4-3 CASSQEVVSYNEQFF TGCGCCAGCAGCCAAGAAGTGGTTAGTTACAATGAGCAGTTCTTC
. . 15 TRBJ2-3 TRBV9 CASSAGVRGTDTQYF TGTGCCAGCAGCGCAGGGGTAAGGGGCACAGATACGCAGTATTTT
TRBD2 . 15 TRBJ2-1 TRBV18 CASSPTLAGGVEQFF TGTGCCAGCTCACCAACTCTTGCGGGGGGCGTTGAGCAGTTCTTC
TRBD2 many 12 TRBJ2-7 TRBV20-1 CSARGGSSEQYF TGCAGTGCTAGAGGCGGGAGTTCCGAGCAGTACTTC
. few 13 TRBJ2-7 TRBV12-3/TRBV12-4 CASRDQGNYEQYF TGTGCCAGCAGGGATCAGGGGAACTACGAGCAGTACTTC
TRBD1 few 16 TRBJ2-6 TRBV10-3 CASVTGDPSGANVLTF TGTGCCAGCGTAACAGGGGATCCCTCTGGGGCCAACGTCCTGACTTTC